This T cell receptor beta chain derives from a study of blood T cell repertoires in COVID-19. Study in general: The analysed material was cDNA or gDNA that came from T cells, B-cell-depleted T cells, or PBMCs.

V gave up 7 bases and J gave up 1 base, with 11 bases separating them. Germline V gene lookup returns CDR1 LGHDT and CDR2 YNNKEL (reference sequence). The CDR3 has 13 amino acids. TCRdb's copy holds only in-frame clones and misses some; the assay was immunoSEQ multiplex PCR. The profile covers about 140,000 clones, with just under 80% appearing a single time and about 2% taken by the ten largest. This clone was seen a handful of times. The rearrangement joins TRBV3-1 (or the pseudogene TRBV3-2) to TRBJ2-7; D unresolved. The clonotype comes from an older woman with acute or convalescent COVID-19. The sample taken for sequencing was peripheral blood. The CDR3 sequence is CASTSETSYEQYF. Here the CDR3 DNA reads TGTGCCAGCACCTCGGAGACGTCCTACGAGCAGTACTTC.